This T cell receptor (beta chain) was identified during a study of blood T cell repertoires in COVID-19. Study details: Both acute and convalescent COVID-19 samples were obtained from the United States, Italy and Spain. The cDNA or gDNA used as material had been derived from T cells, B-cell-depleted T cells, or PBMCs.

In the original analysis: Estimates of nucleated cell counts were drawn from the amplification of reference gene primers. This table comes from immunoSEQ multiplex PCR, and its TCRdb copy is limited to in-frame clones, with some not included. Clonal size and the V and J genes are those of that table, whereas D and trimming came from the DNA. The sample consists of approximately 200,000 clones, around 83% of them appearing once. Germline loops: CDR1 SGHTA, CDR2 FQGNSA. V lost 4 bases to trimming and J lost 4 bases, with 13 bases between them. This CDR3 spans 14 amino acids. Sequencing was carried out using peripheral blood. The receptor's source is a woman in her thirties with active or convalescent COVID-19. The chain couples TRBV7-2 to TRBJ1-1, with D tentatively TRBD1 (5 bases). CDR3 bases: TGTGCCAGCAGCTCCCGACCGGGGGGCACTGAAGCTTTCTTT. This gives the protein CASSSRPGGTEAFF.